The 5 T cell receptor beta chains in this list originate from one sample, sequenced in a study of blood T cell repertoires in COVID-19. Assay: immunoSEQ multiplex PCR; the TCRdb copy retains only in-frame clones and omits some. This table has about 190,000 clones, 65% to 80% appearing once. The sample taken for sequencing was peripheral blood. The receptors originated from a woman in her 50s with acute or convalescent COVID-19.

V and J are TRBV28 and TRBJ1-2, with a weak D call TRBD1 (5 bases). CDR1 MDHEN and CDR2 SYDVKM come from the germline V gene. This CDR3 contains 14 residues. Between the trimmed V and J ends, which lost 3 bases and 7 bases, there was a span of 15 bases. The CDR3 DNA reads TGTGCCAGCAGTTTGCCGGGGGTAAGATCTGGCTACACCTTC. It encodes CASSLPGVRSGYTF.

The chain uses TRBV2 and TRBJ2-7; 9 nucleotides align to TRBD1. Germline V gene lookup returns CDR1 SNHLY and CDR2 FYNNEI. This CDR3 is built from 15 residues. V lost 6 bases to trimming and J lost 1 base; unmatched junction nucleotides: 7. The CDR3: CASRPPGQGSYEQYF. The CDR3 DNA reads TGTGCCAGCAGGCCACCGGGACAGGGTTCCTACGAGCAGTACTTC.

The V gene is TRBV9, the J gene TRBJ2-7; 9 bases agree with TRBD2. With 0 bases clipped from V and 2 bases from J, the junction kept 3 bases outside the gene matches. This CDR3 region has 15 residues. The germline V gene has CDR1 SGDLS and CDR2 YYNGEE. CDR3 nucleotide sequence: TGTGCCAGCAGCGTAGGTGAGCGGGGGGCCTACGAGCAGTACTTC. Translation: CASSVGERGAYEQYF. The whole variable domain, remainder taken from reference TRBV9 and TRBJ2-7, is DSGVTQTPKHLITATGQRVTLRCSPRSGDLSVYWYQQSLDQGLQFLIQYYNGEERAKGNILERFSAQQFPDLHSELNLSSLELGDSALYFCASSVGERGAYEQYFGPGTRLTVT.

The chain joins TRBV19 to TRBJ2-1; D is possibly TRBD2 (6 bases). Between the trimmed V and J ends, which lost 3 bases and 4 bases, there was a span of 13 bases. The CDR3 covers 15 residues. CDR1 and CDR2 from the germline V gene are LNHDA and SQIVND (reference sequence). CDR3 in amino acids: CASSIGVGGYNEQFF. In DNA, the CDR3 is TGTGCCAGTAGTATCGGGGTGGGGGGTTACAATGAGCAGTTCTTC.

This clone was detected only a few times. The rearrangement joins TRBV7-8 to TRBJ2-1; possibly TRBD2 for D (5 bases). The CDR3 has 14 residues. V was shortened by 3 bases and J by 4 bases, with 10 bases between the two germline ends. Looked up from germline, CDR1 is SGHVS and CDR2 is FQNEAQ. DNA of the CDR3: TGTGCCAGCAGCTTGACGGAGGTTTACAATGAGCAGTTCTTC. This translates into CASSLTEVYNEQFF.